Following are 14 T cell receptor beta chains from one sample sequenced in a study of early T cells in non-severe SARS-CoV-2 infection. TCRdb re-called the 5' RACE reads through MiXCR, storing one row per CDR3 protein. The table records tens of thousands of distinct CDR3 sequences, about 5.7% of them present only once. Specimen: whole blood. These receptors were taken from an adult who was a healthcare worker with PCR-confirmed SARS-CoV-2 infection or an uninfected control (not recorded which).

This chain joins TRBV24-1 and TRBJ2-1, with D perhaps TRBD2 (5 bases). This CDR3 is built from 15 residues. Trimming left V 9 bases short and J 5 bases short, with 19 bases between. Germline V CDR1 and CDR2: KGHDR, SFDVKD. The DNA for the CDR3 is TGTGCCACCCGACCGAGGGCCAAGGACGACAATGAGCAGTTCTTC. Protein sequence: CATRPRAKDDNEQFF.

This clonotype was found many times. The chain recombines TRBV20-1 with TRBJ2-1; 8 bases are a match to TRBD2. The CDR3 sequence is 16 residues long. V trimming: 0 bases; J trimming: 6 bases; junction bases outside the gene matches: 10. CDR1 DFQATT and CDR2 SNEGSKA come from the germline V gene (reference sequence). The DNA for the CDR3 is TGCAGTGCTAGAGATTCTAGCGGGTTCGATTCCAATGAGCAGTTCTTC. As protein: CSARDSSGFDSNEQFF.

There are many counts of this clonotype. V usage is TRBV5-1 and J usage is TRBJ2-2; tentatively, D is TRBD1 (7 bases). CDR3 size: 15 residues. V lost 6 bases, J lost 0 bases, and 12 bases lay in between. Looked up from germline, CDR1 is SGHRS and CDR2 is YFSETQ. Here the CDR3 reads CASMEGTANTGELFF. CDR3 nucleotide sequence: TGCGCCAGCATGGAGGGGACAGCGAACACCGGGGAGCTGTTTTTT. The entire variable domain, with the rest obtained from reference TRBV5-1 and TRBJ2-2, is as follows: KAGVTQTPRYLIKTRGQQVTLSCSPISGHRSVSWYQQTPGQGLQFLFEYFSETQRNKGNFPGRFSGRQFSNSRSEMNVSTLELGDSALYLCASMEGTANTGELFFGEGSRLTVL.

The chain carries TRBV5-6 and TRBJ2-2; tentatively, D is TRBD1 or TRBD2 (6 bases each). V was clipped by 4 bases and J by 6 bases, with 19 bases between them. Germline CDR1 reads SGHDT; CDR2 reads YYEEEE. The length of the CDR3 is 16 residues. The CDR3 nucleotides read TGTGCCAGCAGCCTGGGACTCTGGGGGCGAGCCGGGGAGCTGTTTTTT. Its translation is CASSLGLWGRAGELFF.

This clonotype was recorded at least ten times. The J gene is TRBJ2-7, the V gene TRBV10-1; 11 nucleotides match TRBD2. The CDR3 extends over 16 amino acids. Germline CDR1 WNHNN, CDR2 SYGVQD (reference sequence). V shed 6 bases and J 2 bases; nucleotides not matched to a gene: 9. The CDR3 here is CASRDPGTSGPYEQYV. In DNA form, the CDR3 reads TGCGCCAGCAGAGACCCCGGGACTAGCGGCCCCTACGAGCAGTACGTC.

There are many counts of this clonotype. The chain links TRBV29-1 to TRBJ1-2; 7 nucleotides agree with TRBD1. The CDR3 runs 11 residues. Germline-derived CDR1 and CDR2 are SQVTM and ANQGSEA. The trim removed 5 bases at V and 5 bases at J, leaving 2 bases unmatched. The CDR3 loop is CSVRQGYGYTF. Written as DNA, the CDR3 is TGCAGCGTTCGACAGGGTTATGGCTACACCTTC.

This clonotype was observed many times. The chain is built from TRBV7-2 and TRBJ2-7; 7 positions match TRBD2. J was trimmed by 2 bases and V by 5 bases; bases with no gene match: 6. CDR1 SGHTA and CDR2 FQGNSA come from the germline V gene. The CDR3 extends over 14 amino acids. The CDR3 sequence: CASSPQGGAYEQYV. CDR3 sequence (DNA): TGTGCCAGCAGCCCTCAGGGAGGGGCCTACGAGCAGTACGTC.

In the case of this clonotype: This may be a read error, as it is one base from a much larger clone. The J gene is TRBJ2-2, the V gene TRBV5-5, with D possibly TRBD2 on 5 matching bases. V was shortened by 6 bases and J by 5 bases, with 26 bases between the two germline ends. Per the germline V gene, CDR1 is SGHKS and CDR2 is YYEKEE (reference sequence). The CDR3 spans 18 residues. The CDR3 sequence: CASNRDLWTGSETGELFF. The CDR3 coding sequence is TGTGCCAGCAACCGAGATTTGTGGACGGGAAGTGAGACCGGGGAGCTGTTTTTT.

This clonotype was counted at least ten times. The chain recombines TRBV19 with TRBJ1-4; the D gene is possibly TRBD1 (6 bases). Deletions cut 5 bases from V and 8 bases from J, with 24 bases between. CDR3 size: 17 residues. Per the germline V gene, CDR1 is LNHDA and CDR2 is SQIVND (reference sequence). The CDR3 region has the DNA TGTGCCAGTAGTCCCACCTCTTACAGGGTACGCGGAGAAAAACTGTTTTTT. Protein: CASSPTSYRVRGEKLFF. The full variable domain, rest sourced from reference TRBV19 and TRBJ1-4, is DGGITQSPKYLFRKEGQNVTLSCEQNLNHDAMYWYRQDPGQGLRLIYYSQIVNDFQKGDIAEGYSVSREKKESFPLTVTSAQKNPTAFYLCASSPTSYRVRGEKLFFGSGTQLSVL.

V gene TRBV30 combines with J gene TRBJ2-7, with D possibly matching TRBD1 (6 bases). Trimming took 1 base from V and 3 from J, leaving 10 bases between them. CDR3 length: 13 amino acids. Germline V gene lookup returns CDR1 GTSNPN and CDR2 SVGIG (reference sequence). CDR3 sequence (DNA): TGTGCCTGGAGTGACAGGGAAAGCTACGAGCAGTACTTC. It yields the protein CAWSDRESYEQYF.

The chain recombines TRBV4-3 with TRBJ1-2, with TRBD1 identical over 9 bases. Germline loops: CDR1 LGHNA, CDR2 YSLEER. The CDR3 sequence is 17 residues long. V lost 0 bases, J lost 5 bases, and 10 bases stayed unmatched. CDR3 loop: CASSQDPGTGRRYGYTF. The DNA for the CDR3 is TGCGCCAGCAGCCAAGATCCGGGGACAGGGCGAAGGTATGGCTACACCTTC.

This clonotype was recorded a few times. Given a much more abundant clone one base away, this may be a read error. The chain uses TRBV6-2 or TRBV6-3 and TRBJ2-1; 7 bases align to TRBD1. Germline V gene lookup returns CDR1 MNHEY and CDR2 SVGEGT. The CDR3 sequence is 12 residues long. The CDR3 spells CVSVGRPGGEFF. The CDR3 DNA follows: TGTGTCAGCGTGGGACGCCCAGGGGGAGAGTTCTTC.

This clonotype has ten or more counts. The chain combines TRBV24-1 with TRBJ2-1; the match to TRBD2 covers 8 bases. CDR3 size: 15 residues. Germline CDR1 is KGHDR and CDR2 is SFDVKD. V lost 5 bases and J lost 2; bases outside the gene matches: 4. CDR3 amino acids: CATSVDGRAYNEQFF. CDR3 bases: TGTGCCACCAGTGTTGACGGGAGGGCCTACAATGAGCAGTTCTTC.

The chain combines TRBV12-3 or TRBV12-4 with TRBJ2-3, with a tentative D call TRBD1 (5 bases). V was trimmed by 2 bases and J by 1 base, leaving 7 bases between them. CDR3 size: 14 residues. For the CDR3, the DNA is TGTGCCAGCAGTTTATTAGGGGGCACAGATACGCAGTATTTT. This sequence encodes CASSLLGGTDTQYF.